These 8 T cell receptor beta chains originate from one sample sequenced in a study of human T cells and chemical hapten exposure. Time point defined: patch test 3, about 24 weeks after DPC sensitization. Sample treatment: therapeutic diphenylcyclopropenone sensitization with weekly scalp DPC. MiXCR was run by TCRdb on the RACE reads, yielding one entry per CDR3 protein. This sample has 210,000 or so distinct CDR3 sequences; around 23% occur once, and the top ten carry 2% to 2.5%. Here the sequenced sample was whole blood, taken in connection with sensitization to the hapten diphenylcyclopropenone (DPC). Every receptor here comes from a woman in her forties with alopecia areata. Some clones in this sample may be carry-over from other donors' samples.

A note on this clonotype: The junction departs from the called germline gene at one end, perhaps through a read error. The chain uses TRBV12-3 or TRBV12-4 and TRBJ1-2, with D maybe TRBD1 (5 bases). The CDR3 spans 14 residues. In DNA, the CDR3 is TGTGCCAGCAGTTTGAGGGCAGGGAGCTATGGCTACAACTTC. Protein sequence: CASSLRAGSYGYNF.

This clonotype has just a few counts. This rearrangement joins TRBV4-3 to TRBJ2-5; D possibly uses TRBD1 or TRBD2 (5 bases each). Germline CDR1 is LGHNA and CDR2 is YSLEER. Trimming cost V 4 bases and J 2 bases, with 17 bases left between them. The CDR3 is made up of 16 amino acids. CDR3 sequence: CASSPQWGTAQETQYF. The DNA for the CDR3 is TGCGCCAGCAGCCCGCAGTGGGGGACCGCACAAGAGACCCAGTACTTC.

There are a few counts of this clonotype. The J gene is TRBJ2-7, the V gene TRBV5-6; 13 bases fit TRBD2. CDR1 is SGHDT and CDR2 is YYEEEE in the germline V gene. The CDR3 is 14 amino acids. With 4 bases clipped from V and 2 bases from J, the junction kept 0 bases outside the gene matches. The CDR3 DNA sequence: TGTGCCAGCAGCGGGACTAGCGGGACCTACGAGCAGTACTTC. It specifies CASSGTSGTYEQYF.

This clonotype was seen a few times. The chain carries TRBV6-5 and TRBJ2-1, with D perhaps TRBD2 (5 bases). The V end was cut by 4 bases, the J end by 10 bases, with 8 bases between. Germline V gene lookup returns CDR1 MNHEY and CDR2 SVGAGI. This CDR3 is built from 11 residues. The CDR3 spells CASSSPGEQFF. CDR3 in DNA: TGTGCCAGCAGTTCCCCGGGGGAGCAGTTCTTC.

The chain employs TRBV2 and TRBJ2-3; 7 nucleotides agree with TRBD2. The V gene's germline CDR1 is SNHLY and CDR2 FYNNEI. The CDR3 runs to 15 residues. The V segment lost 4 bases and the J segment 3 bases; nucleotides outside the gene matches: 7. The CDR3 region has the DNA TGTGCCAGCAGTGCCGCGGGAGCTGAAACAGATACGCAGTATTTT. This encodes CASSAAGAETDTQYF.

The J gene is TRBJ2-7, the V gene TRBV20-1; D remains unclear. V was pared by 8 bases and J by 2 bases, with 13 bases between. This CDR3 contains 12 residues. Germline CDR1 and CDR2: DFQATT and SNEGSKA (reference sequence). The CDR3 DNA sequence: TGCAGTAGTACTGCATCCACCTACGAGCAGTACTTC. This encodes CSSTASTYEQYF.

In its sample, this clonotype was seen a few times. The V and J genes are TRBV28 and TRBJ1-1; D gene ambiguous. The CDR3 runs to 14 residues. The V gene's germline CDR1 is MDHEN and CDR2 SYDVKM. The ends were cut back, 5 bases at V and 0 bases at J, with 10 bases in the middle. CDR3 residues: CASSSPTMNTEAFF. CDR3 DNA: TGTGCCAGCAGTAGTCCAACTATGAACACTGAAGCTTTCTTT.

CDR3 nucleotide sequence: TGTGCCATCAGTGAGTCGAGAAGTAGGGGGCAGTTCTTC. The encoded protein is CAISESRSRGQFF. This chain links TRBV10-3 with TRBJ2-1, with a tentative D call TRBD1 (5 bases). V was pared by 0 bases and J by 12 bases, with 12 bases between. Germline CDR1 is ENHRY and CDR2 is SYGVKD. This CDR3 region has 13 residues.